The 9 T cell receptor beta chains given below trace back to one sample, sequenced in a study of breast tumors, draining lymph nodes, adjacent tissues. Via MiXCR, TCRdb re-called the multiplex PCR reads, giving one row per CDR3 protein. The table includes approximately 150,000 distinct CDR3 sequences, 30% to 35% detected once. Axillary draining lymph nodes of breast cancer patients supplied the node samples. Material for sequencing was axillary lymph node tissue. These receptors were collected from a female donor with breast cancer. Some clones in this sample may be carry-over from other donors' samples.

This clonotype has a count of ten or more. This sequence joins TRBV5-1 and TRBJ2-7; 12 nucleotides match TRBD1. Germline CDR1 and CDR2: SGHRS and YFSETQ. The CDR3 length is 16 residues. With 0 bases clipped from V and 1 base from J, the junction kept 2 bases outside the gene matches. Here the CDR3 reads CASSLGGQGASYEQYF. CDR3 nucleotides: TGCGCCAGCAGCTTGGGGGGACAGGGGGCTTCCTACGAGCAGTACTTC.

Note on this clonotype: No conserved phenylalanine or tryptophan is present at the end of the CDR3, so a read error is the likely explanation. This chain joins TRBV14 and TRBJ1-2; TRBD1 is a possible D gene (6 bases). The CDR3 totals 13 residues. Germline CDR1 SGHDN, CDR2 FVKESK. Trimming took 5 bases from V and 4 from J, leaving 11 bases between them. The CDR3 region is CASSWTEAYGYTS. The DNA of the CDR3 is TGTGCCAGCAGCTGGACAGAGGCCTATGGCTACACCTCC.

This clonotype was recorded at least ten times. The chain joins TRBV20-1 to TRBJ2-1; 8 nucleotides match TRBD1. The CDR3 loop spans 13 amino acids. The germline CDR1 and CDR2 sequences are DFQATT and SNEGSKA (reference sequence). V gave up 7 bases and J gave up 7 bases; unmatched junction bases: 9. CDR3 region: CSVQTGAGNEQFF. In DNA form, the CDR3 reads TGCAGTGTTCAGACAGGGGCTGGAAATGAGCAGTTCTTC.

This clonotype has ten or more counts. The chain recombines TRBV18 with TRBJ2-1; 9 bases map to TRBD1. Germline lookup yields CDR1 KGHSH and CDR2 LQKENI. The junction had 7 bases not matched to a gene; V was cut back by 8 bases and J by 5 bases. This CDR3 has 14 amino acids. CDR3 bases: TGTGCCAGCCTAACAGGGGGCGCAAACAATGAGCAGTTCTTC. Translated, it gives CASLTGGANNEQFF.

This clonotype was recorded many times. This chain uses TRBV25-1 with TRBJ2-2; possible D gene TRBD1, 5 bases. With 6 bases removed from V and 5 bases from J, the gap between germline ends came to 22 bases. Germline CDR1 reads MGHDK; CDR2 reads SYGVNS. This CDR3 region has 17 residues. The DNA for the CDR3 is TGTGCCAGCAGCACACTCCCCGCAGGGCCAGGGACCGGGGAGCTGTTTTTT. This gives the protein CASSTLPAGPGTGELFF. The complete variable domain, with remaining parts taken from reference TRBV25-1 and TRBJ2-2, reads EADIYQTPRYLVIGTGKKITLECSQTMGHDKMYWYQQDPGMELHLIHYSYGVNSTEKGDLSSESTVSRIRTEHFPLTLESARPSHTSQYLCASSTLPAGPGTGELFFGEGSRLTVL.

This rearrangement joins TRBV6-1 to TRBJ1-4; 7 bases fit TRBD1. Unmatched junction bases numbered 9, after V lost 1 base and J lost 10 bases. The germline V gene has CDR1 MNHNS and CDR2 SASEGT. There are 15 residues in the CDR3. This chain's CDR3 is CASSEEWGRGVKLFF. The CDR3 nucleotides read TGTGCCAGCAGTGAAGAATGGGGCAGGGGGGTAAAACTGTTTTTT.

The chain uses TRBV6-1 and TRBJ1-6, with TRBD1 matching over 11 bases. J gave up 11 bases and V 6 bases, and 9 bases lay outside the gene matches. Per germline, CDR1 MNHNS and CDR2 SASEGT. CDR3 length equals 15 residues. In DNA, the CDR3 is TGTGCCAGCAGGCCCGGGACAGGGGGAGATCCACCCCTCCACTTT. It encodes CASRPGTGGDPPLHF.

This clonotype was picked up many times. A much larger clone lies one base from this, so it may be a read error. The genes are TRBV14 and TRBJ2-5; the D gene is possibly TRBD1 (6 bases). Germline loops: CDR1 SGHDN, CDR2 FVKESK. This CDR3 region has 15 residues. CDR3 amino acids: CASSQGGSTGKTPYF. The CDR3 DNA is TGTGCCAGCAGCCAAGGGGGCTCCACAGGGAAAACCCCGTACTTC. Looking up the rest from reference TRBV14 and TRBJ2-5 gives the full variable domain: EAGVTQFPSHSVIEKGQTVTLRCDPISGHDNLYWYRRVMGKEIKFLLHFVKESKQDESGMPNNRFLAERTGGTYSTLKVQPAELEDSGVYFCASSQGGSTGKTPYFGPGTRLLVL.

In this sample, this clonotype turned up many times. The chain couples TRBV9 to TRBJ1-2; 9 nucleotides line up with TRBD1. Germline CDR1 reads SGDLS; CDR2 reads YYNGEE. The CDR3 has 14 amino acids. J lost 4 bases, V lost 3 bases, and 4 bases had no gene match. The CDR3: CASSAQGAVYGYTF. The CDR3 DNA follows: TGTGCCAGCAGCGCACAGGGGGCGGTCTATGGCTACACCTTC.